This T cell receptor (beta chain) emerged from a study of blood T cell repertoires in COVID-19. Study-wide background: PBMCs, B-cell-depleted T cells, or T cells provided the cDNA or gDNA that made up the material.

Authors' processing steps: It was from reference gene primer amplification that nucleated cell counts were estimated. The assay was immunoSEQ multiplex PCR, and TCRdb's table has in-frame clones only and misses some. Clonal size and the V and J genes are those of that table, whereas D and trimming came from the DNA. The sample carries 120,000 or so clones, around nine tenths recorded once. The CDR3 length is 14 residues. V gave up 7 bases and J gave up 2 bases; unmatched junction bases: 5. The germline V gene encodes CDR1 SGHVS and CDR2 FQNEAQ. The TCR was taken from a man aged 45 to 65 with acute or convalescent COVID-19. V usage is TRBV7-8 and J usage is TRBJ1-3; 7 nucleotides align to TRBD1. The specimen was peripheral blood. CDR3 coding DNA: TGTGCCAGCACCACGACAGGGACTGGAAACACCATATATTTT. Its protein product is CASTTTGTGNTIYF.